This TCR beta chain comes out of a study of blood T cells in healthy people across ages. Study-level background: In model experiments, template switching was able to capture about one barcoded beta molecule for every two T cells that were present. Points from the study as a whole: Using unsorted PBMCs precluded a conclusive naive versus antigen-experienced comparison. Donor CMV status, an unknown factor, possibly confounded changes in expanded clonotypes.

The use of a sample-barcoded 5' primer and a J-beta primer mix characterized a second PCR of 7 to 11 cycles. TCRdb passed the 5' RACE reads through MiXCR, listing each CDR3 protein once. The data show 1.5 million to 2 million distinct CDR3 sequences, about 50% seen once. Worth noting for this clonotype: Its target is unknown.

Germline CDR1 is DFQATT and CDR2 is SNEGSKA (reference sequence). This CDR3 spans 15 amino acids. Trimming cost V 5 bases and J 1 base, with 18 bases left between them. Input material: blood. This sequence was found in a woman aged 40 to 55 in good health. J is TRBJ2-7 and V is TRBV20-1; D could derive from TRBD1 or TRBD2 (6 bases each). CDR3: CSALRVGGASYEQYF. In nucleotides, the CDR3 is TGCAGTGCTTTGAGGGTCGGGGGCGCGTCCTACGAGCAGTACTTC.